This T cell receptor (beta chain) was obtained from a study of human T cells and chemical hapten exposure. Time point noted: pre-sensitization, week 0. Described treatment: therapeutic diphenylcyclopropenone sensitization with weekly scalp DPC. Individual cDNA molecules in this library carried unique molecular identifiers. A single record per CDR3 protein comes from TCRdb applying MiXCR to the RACE reads. The data show about 380,000 distinct CDR3 sequences, 5.1% seen once. V shed 4 bases and J shed 5 bases, with 6 bases lying between them. This CDR3 is 11 amino acids long. Germline assignment: CDR1 DFQATT and CDR2 SNEGSKA (reference sequence).

The source of this sequence is a woman aged 50 to 65 with alopecia areata. Some clones in this sample may be carry-over from other donors' samples. The sequencing used whole blood, collected in connection with sensitization to the hapten diphenylcyclopropenone (DPC). The chain recombines TRBV20-1 with TRBJ1-5, with D possibly being TRBD1 (6 bases). The CDR3 coding sequence is TGCAGTGCTAAGGGGGATCAGCCCCAGCATTTT. It yields the protein CSAKGDQPQHF.